Below, one T cell receptor (beta chain) is given with its context. This record belongs to a study of T cell responses to AZD1222 COVID-19 vaccine. Trimming took 0 bases from V and 4 from J, leaving 7 bases between them. The CDR3 runs 13 residues. Germline assignment: CDR1 GTSNPN and CDR2 SVGIG (reference sequence). Sequencing was performed with immunoSEQ multiplex PCR; in TCRdb, only in-frame clones are kept and a portion is missing. Among 70,000 or so clones listed, around 86% were seen once. Sequencing was performed on peripheral blood, taken on day 0 of AZD1222 vaccination. The V gene is TRBV30, the J gene TRBJ1-3, with TRBD1 as a possible D gene (5 bases). This receptor was obtained from an adult in good health. CDR3 amino acids: CAWSVGAGNTIYF. The DNA for the CDR3 is TGTGCCTGGAGTGTAGGGGCGGGAAACACCATATATTTT.